One TCR beta chain is described in this entry. This specimen comes from a study of lymphopenia after photon versus proton radiotherapy. Assay: immunoSEQ multiplex PCR; the TCRdb copy retains only in-frame clones and omits some. This sample has some 41,000 clones, with roughly 84% found just once. The starting material was peripheral blood, obtained from a patient treated with proton-based radiotherapy. This clonotype was obtained from a woman in her sixties or seventies with pancreatic cancer. Some clones in this sample may be carry-over from other donors' samples.

CDR3 sequence (DNA): TGTGCCAGCAGTCCAACAGACTCCTACAATGAGCAGTTCTTC. Its translation is CASSPTDSYNEQFF. The V and J genes are TRBV2 and TRBJ2-1, with D unclear. V shed 5 bases and J shed 0 bases, with 8 bases lying between them. Per the germline V gene, CDR1 is SNHLY and CDR2 is FYNNEI. CDR3 length: 14 amino acids.